This TCR beta chain was documented in a study of cytomegalovirus exposure and HLA in healthy donors. Study at large: A later analysis reported the same platform for the 110 or so validation repertoires and the roughly 700 first-cohort repertoires.

J lost 2 bases, V lost 6 bases, and 0 bases had no gene match. Germline lookup yields CDR1 MRHNA and CDR2 SNTAGT. The length of the CDR3 is 13 residues. Study results and caveats: The listing of roughly 160 TCR beta chains classed them as cytomegalovirus-associated. A classifier reportedly called cytomegalovirus status with high sensitivity and specificity. As confirmed in vitro, a few CMV-associated chains were specific for CMV antigens.

Generated by immunoSEQ multiplex PCR, the TCRdb table keeps only in-frame clones and is missing some. The sample lists about 150,000 clones, roughly 86% occurring once. A remark on this clone: What it binds is unknown.

The sequenced sample was PBMCs. This chain links TRBV6-4 with TRBJ1-2; 10 nucleotides agree with TRBD1. The receptor was isolated from a human donor in good health. The CDR3 region has the DNA TGTGCCAGCAGGGGACAGGGGAACTATGGCTACACCTTC. It codes for CASRGQGNYGYTF.